These 30 T cell receptor beta chains share one sample of origin, sequenced in a study of CD8 T cells in ankylosing spondylitis. TCRdb redid the calling of the 5' RACE reads with MiXCR, one entry per CDR3 protein. This table has approximately 300,000 distinct CDR3 sequences, around 20% appearing once. The sequenced sample consisted of blood, either unsorted or a sorted T cell fraction (not recorded which). These receptors came from a male donor with ankylosing spondylitis or in good health (not recorded which).

Ten or more counts support this clonotype. The V gene is TRBV12-3 or TRBV12-4, the J gene TRBJ2-1; the D gene is possibly TRBD2 (5 bases). Trimming removed 2 bases at V and 2 bases at J, with 10 bases between. CDR3 length: 15 amino acids. The CDR3 spells CASSLPGGTYNEQFF. The DNA of the CDR3 is TGTGCCAGCAGTTTACCCGGAGGAACCTACAATGAGCAGTTCTTC.

Only a few counts were recorded for this clonotype. V usage is TRBV3-1 and J usage is TRBJ2-2; 7 positions agree with TRBD2. This CDR3 region has 18 residues. V lost 3 bases, J lost 7 bases, and 17 bases stayed unmatched. Germline CDR1 LGHDT, CDR2 YNNKEL (reference sequence). CDR3 DNA sequence: TGTGCCAGCAGCCATTCTGCAGAGCGGGGAGGTTTTTTCGGGGAGCTGTTTTTT. Amino acid sequence: CASSHSAERGGFFGELFF.

The sample holds a few counts of this clonotype. The chain links TRBV9 to TRBJ2-3; perhaps TRBD2 as D (6 bases). The germline V and J ends were trimmed by 0 bases and 3 bases, with 14 bases remaining between them. The germline V gene encodes CDR1 SGDLS and CDR2 YYNGEE. CDR3 length: 16 residues. This CDR3 reads CASSVGRGMGTDTQYF. The CDR3 DNA reads TGTGCCAGCAGCGTAGGGCGCGGGATGGGAACAGATACGCAGTATTTT.

This clonotype has more than one count but fewer than ten. The chain is built from TRBV9 and TRBJ2-2, with 8 bases fitting TRBD2. The CDR3 contains 16 residues. Trimming removed 1 base from V and 4 bases from J; junction bases left unmatched: 6. Per germline, CDR1 SGDLS and CDR2 YYNGEE. The CDR3 DNA reads TGTGCCAGCAGCGTACAAGCGGGAGCTCCCACCGGGGAGCTGTTTTTT. Protein: CASSVQAGAPTGELFF.

Notes on this clonotype: The junction departs from the called germline gene at one end, perhaps through a read error. This chain links TRBV7-7 with TRBJ2-2, with D possibly matching TRBD1 (6 bases). The CDR3 loop spans 14 amino acids. Germline CDR1 SSHAT, CDR2 FNYEAQ (reference sequence). As DNA, the CDR3 is TGTGCTAGCAGCCGAGACAGGACTACCGGGGAGCTGTTTTTT. It is translated as CASSRDRTTGELFF. Full variable domain (rest looked up from reference TRBV7-7 and TRBJ2-2): GAGVSQSPRYKVTKRGQDVTLRCDPISSHATLYWYQQALGQGPEFLTYFNYEAQPDKSGLPSDRFSAERPEGSISTLTIQRTEQRDSAMYRCASSRDRTTGELFFGEGSRLTVL.

DNA of the CDR3: TGTGCCAGCACTAATAAGGGCACAGATACGCAGTATTTT. Translated, it gives CASTNKGTDTQYF. The genes are TRBV12-3 or TRBV12-4 and TRBJ2-3; D is uncertain. The CDR3 covers 13 residues. V shed 7 bases and J shed 1 base, with 9 bases lying between them.

There are many counts of this clonotype. The CDR3 DNA reads TGTGCCAGCAGCAAAACCATACTACGGGCCACACAAGAGACCCAGTACTTC. Protein product: CASSKTILRATQETQYF. This sequence joins TRBV6-1 and TRBJ2-5; D is unresolved. Trimming stripped 6 bases from V and 2 bases from J, with 22 bases between. This CDR3 contains 17 residues. Germline V lookup: CDR1 MNHNS, CDR2 SASEGT.

Notes on this clonotype: This may be a read error: a much more frequent sequence differs by one nucleotide. V and J are TRBV15 and TRBJ1-1, with D unclear. V was trimmed by 1 base and J by 8 bases, leaving 17 bases between them. The CDR3 spans 15 residues. The germline CDR1 and CDR2 sequences are LNHNV and YYDKDF (reference sequence). The CDR3 here is CATSRVKPEGLEAFF. The CDR3 DNA reads TGTGCCACCAGCAGAGTTAAACCAGAGGGCCTAGAAGCTTTCTTT.

This chain connects TRBV7-6 to TRBJ2-2; weak D call: TRBD1 (5 bases). The V end lost 6 bases, the J end lost 0 bases, and 11 bases lay between the germline ends. The CDR3 consists of 15 residues. The germline V gene encodes CDR1 SGHVS and CDR2 FNYEAQ. The chain's CDR3 is CASSPGRANTGELFF. The CDR3, as DNA: TGTGCCAGCAGTCCGGGCAGGGCGAACACCGGGGAGCTGTTTTTT.

Many counts were recorded for this clonotype. This chain links TRBV5-5 with TRBJ2-2, with 8 bases identical to TRBD1. CDR3 size: 16 residues. V shed 3 bases, J shed 0 bases, and the junction held 4 bases outside the gene matches. Germline CDR1 reads SGHKS; CDR2 reads YYEKEE (reference sequence). The CDR3: CASSSLTGANTGELFF. The CDR3 DNA is TGTGCCAGCAGCTCACTGACAGGGGCGAACACCGGGGAGCTGTTTTTT.

This clonotype was picked up one time. The chain joins TRBV2 to TRBJ2-2; 9 nucleotides line up with TRBD1. The CDR3 has 14 amino acids. Germline trimming cut 7 bases from V and 3 bases from J; bases unmatched to any gene: 3. CDR1 is SNHLY, CDR2 FYNNEI, per germline. CDR3: CASIGQGHTGELFF. The CDR3 nucleotides are TGTGCCAGCATCGGACAGGGGCACACCGGGGAGCTGTTTTTT.

The chain carries TRBV11-2 and TRBJ1-3, with D hard to call. CDR3 length: 15 amino acids. Per the germline V gene, CDR1 is SGHAT and CDR2 is FQNNGV. Trimming pared 1 base from V and 4 bases from J, leaving 11 bases between. The CDR3 is CASSLVGLAGNTIYF. The CDR3 coding sequence is TGTGCCAGCAGCTTAGTTGGTCTTGCCGGAAACACCATATATTTT.

The rearrangement links TRBV5-1 to TRBJ2-3; weak D call: TRBD1 (6 bases). V was shortened by 4 bases and J by 0 bases, with 12 bases between the two germline ends. This CDR3 spans 15 amino acids. Germline V gives CDR1 SGHRS, CDR2 YFSETQ. CDR3 sequence: CASSLRQVSTDTQYF. The CDR3 DNA is TGCGCCAGCAGCCTTCGACAGGTCAGCACAGATACGCAGTATTTT.

This clonotype was counted between two and nine times. V usage is TRBV20-1 and J usage is TRBJ2-5; D gene ambiguous. The CDR3 contains 14 residues. V was clipped by 6 bases and J by 5 bases, with 19 bases between them. Germline CDR1 and CDR2: DFQATT and SNEGSKA (reference sequence). CDR3 coding DNA: TGCAGTGCCCCCCGTCAGTCCGACGGGGAGACCCAGTACTTC. This translates into CSAPRQSDGETQYF.

This clonotype was found a few times. This rearrangement joins TRBV7-2 to TRBJ1-3; no clear D. CDR3 length: 14 amino acids. Germline V CDR1 and CDR2: SGHTA, FQGNSA. V lost 8 bases, J lost 4 bases, and 15 bases lay in between. This CDR3 reads CASGSRLEGNTIYF. The CDR3, as DNA: TGTGCCAGCGGCTCAAGATTAGAGGGAAACACCATATATTTT.

The CDR3 here is CASRSGTVSYTVDEQYV. CDR3 DNA: TGTGCCAGCAGATCCGGGACTGTGAGCTATACGGTAGACGAGCAGTACGTC. The gene calls are TRBV28 and TRBJ2-7, with D maybe TRBD2 (6 bases). This CDR3 has 17 residues. Germline V gene data show CDR1 as MDHEN and CDR2 as SYDVKM. Trimming cost V 6 bases and J 5 bases, with 26 bases left between them.

In this sample, this clonotype turned up a few times. The J gene is TRBJ2-2, the V gene TRBV5-6; 10 bases map to TRBD1. The CDR3 has 16 amino acids. Trimming at V came to 2 bases and at J to 6 bases, leaving 7 bases not matched to a gene. From germline, CDR1 is SGHDT and CDR2 YYEEEE. CDR3 sequence: CASSFPGTGVAGELFF. CDR3 DNA: TGTGCCAGCAGCTTCCCCGGGACAGGGGTCGCCGGGGAGCTGTTTTTT.

The chain couples TRBV29-1 to TRBJ2-1; TRBD2 aligns across 8 bases. Unmatched junction bases numbered 8, after V lost 3 bases and J lost 7 bases. This CDR3 is 14 amino acids long. Germline assignment: CDR1 SQVTM and CDR2 ANQGSEA. The CDR3 DNA sequence: TGCAGCGTTGATACAGCGGGAGTCCCTAATGAGCAGTTCTTC. As protein: CSVDTAGVPNEQFF.

The chain is built from TRBV20-1 and TRBJ2-4; no clear D gene. CDR3 length: 15 amino acids. V was pared by 0 bases and J by 2 bases, with 11 bases between. Germline CDR1 and CDR2: DFQATT and SNEGSKA (reference sequence). CDR3 region: CSAREKGSSKNIQYF. Written as DNA, the CDR3 is TGCAGTGCTAGAGAGAAAGGGTCATCCAAAAACATTCAGTACTTC.

The rearrangement joins TRBV12-3 or TRBV12-4 to TRBJ1-1; D ambiguous. This CDR3 spans 15 amino acids. With 3 bases removed from V and 0 bases from J, the gap between germline ends came to 11 bases. The CDR3 is CASSLGGWLNTEAFF. DNA of the CDR3: TGTGCCAGCAGTTTGGGTGGATGGCTGAACACTGAAGCTTTCTTT.

The V call is TRBV9, the J call TRBJ2-2, with D possibly matching TRBD2 (6 bases). V lost 6 bases and J 3 bases, leaving 18 bases between the germline ends. Looked up from germline, CDR1 is SGDLS and CDR2 is YYNGEE. This CDR3 is built from 16 residues. The CDR3 sequence: CASTREAGRYTGELFF. As DNA, the CDR3 is TGTGCCAGCACCAGGGAGGCAGGGCGATACACCGGGGAGCTGTTTTTT.

This clonotype was detected a few times. The gene calls are TRBV4-1 and TRBJ2-1; D gene ambiguous. The CDR3 covers 13 residues. Trimming took 10 bases from V and 4 from J, leaving 14 bases between them. Germline V gene sequence: CDR1 MGHRA, CDR2 YSYEKL. CDR3 sequence reads: CAIPVGGYNEQFF. The DNA of the CDR3 is TGCGCCATTCCCGTGGGCGGATACAATGAGCAGTTCTTC.

This clonotype was detected a few times. The V call is TRBV10-2, the J call TRBJ2-1, with D tentatively TRBD1 (6 bases). CDR1 is WSHSY, CDR2 SAAADI, per germline. The CDR3 is made up of 13 amino acids. Trimming took 6 bases from V and 6 from J, leaving 12 bases between them. This chain's CDR3 is CASRRGIPNEQFF. The CDR3 DNA reads TGCGCCAGCAGGAGGGGGATCCCCAATGAGCAGTTCTTC.

V usage is TRBV11-2 and J usage is TRBJ1-2; a weak D match, TRBD1 (5 bases). CDR1 and CDR2 from the germline V gene are SGHAT and FQNNGV. CDR3 length: 12 residues. V was cut by 0 bases and J by 8 bases, with 7 bases left in between. The CDR3 region is CASSLEGQGYTF. In DNA, the CDR3 is TGTGCCAGCAGCTTAGAGGGGCAGGGCTACACCTTC. Full variable domain (remainder filled in from reference TRBV11-2 and TRBJ1-2): EAGVAQSPRYKIIEKRQSVAFWCNPISGHATLYWYQQILGQGPKLLIQFQNNGVVDDSQLPKDRFSAERLKGVDSTLKIQPAKLEDSAVYLCASSLEGQGYTFGSGTRLTVV.

The chain joins TRBV7-8 to TRBJ1-1, with D unresolved. The CDR3 runs 17 residues. The V gene's germline CDR1 is SGHVS and CDR2 FQNEAQ. Trimming took 2 bases from V and 4 from J, leaving 20 bases between them. The CDR3 DNA reads as TGTGCCAGCAGCTTATTCGGGAAGTCTTCAGCGGGCACTGAAGCTTTCTTT. Amino acid sequence: CASSLFGKSSAGTEAFF.

This chain connects TRBV7-3 to TRBJ2-3; TRBD1 might be the D (5 bases). Germline V gene data show CDR1 as SGHTA and CDR2 as FQGTGA. V gave up 5 bases and J gave up 0 bases, with 15 bases separating them. The CDR3 contains 16 residues. The CDR3 protein is CASSRDRVSSTDTQYF. The CDR3 bases are TGTGCCAGCAGCCGCGACAGAGTCTCTAGCACAGATACGCAGTATTTT.

The chain recombines TRBV12-3 or TRBV12-4 with TRBJ2-2; TRBD1 might be the D (6 bases). CDR3 length: 15 amino acids. The germline V and J ends were trimmed by 6 bases and 1 base, with 12 bases remaining between them. The CDR3 nucleotides read TGTGCCAGCAGCCCTGGGGGCTTGAACACCGGGGAGCTGTTTTTT. Protein: CASSPGGLNTGELFF.

The chain links TRBV2 to TRBJ2-7, with TRBD2 matching 11 bases. The CDR3 extends over 15 amino acids. Germline V gives CDR1 SNHLY, CDR2 FYNNEI. V lost 5 bases, J lost 2 bases, and 5 bases stayed unmatched. The CDR3 DNA sequence: TGTGCCAGCAGTACTAGCGGGGGCCTCCCCTACGAGCAGTACGTC. Residues: CASSTSGGLPYEQYV.

This clonotype was counted many times. The V call is TRBV5-1, the J call TRBJ2-1; tentative D call: TRBD1 (5 bases). Germline CDR1 reads SGHRS; CDR2 reads YFSETQ. The CDR3 sequence is 14 residues long. V lost 1 base, J lost 5 bases, and 10 bases lay in between. The CDR3 spells CASSLLAGNNEQFF. The CDR3 nucleotides read TGCGCCAGCAGCTTGTTGGCAGGGAACAATGAGCAGTTCTTC. The full variable domain, its missing parts supplied by reference TRBV5-1 and TRBJ2-1, is KAGVTQTPRYLIKTRGQQVTLSCSPISGHRSVSWYQQTPGQGLQFLFEYFSETQRNKGNFPGRFSGRQFSNSRSEMNVSTLELGDSALYLCASSLLAGNNEQFFGPGTRLTVL.

The chain is built from TRBV20-1 and TRBJ2-2; a weak D match, TRBD1 (6 bases). Germline CDR1 is DFQATT and CDR2 is SNEGSKA (reference sequence). The CDR3 covers 17 residues. Trimming removed 1 base from V and 3 bases from J, with 18 bases in between. The CDR3 DNA sequence: TGCAGTGCTAGAGGTAGACCGGGACACCCATACACCGGGGAGCTGTTTTTT. This gives the protein CSARGRPGHPYTGELFF.